This TCR beta chain was profiled in a study of CD8 T cells in Susac syndrome. After extraction with the RNeasy kit, roughly 0.5 to 1 ug of the RNA was reverse transcribed using random hexamers. From the immunoSEQ multiplex PCR reads, TCRdb called clonotypes with MiXCR, one entry per CDR3 protein. Of about 140,000 distinct CDR3 sequences in the sample, approximately 95% were seen once. Germline loops: CDR1 SGHNT, CDR2 YYREEE (reference sequence). This CDR3 region has 14 residues. The V gene lost 2 bases and the J gene lost 1 base, with 10 bases spanning the gap. The chain uses TRBV5-4 and TRBJ2-7, with D unclear. Sequenced sample: CD8+ T cells from PBMCs. The origin of this receptor is a human donor with Susac syndrome. The CDR3 DNA reads TGTGCCAGCAGCTTCTCGGACCTATCCTACGAGCAGTACTTC. Translated: CASSFSDLSYEQYF.